This T cell receptor beta chain was identified during a study of T-cell memory formation after mild COVID-19. Study background: The TCR clusters were mostly specific to one donor.

Study-level points and caveats: CM and EM subsets held most contracting CD4+ clones; EMRA held CD8+ ones. A second wave expanding day 15 to 37 was CD4+-biased; contracting clones were balanced.

Amplification by 5'RACE using constant-segment primers produced TCR alpha and TCR beta cDNA libraries that carried sample barcodes and UMIs. TCRdb reprocessed the 5' RACE reads with MiXCR, giving one entry per CDR3 protein. This sample has around 530,000 distinct CDR3 sequences, with about 22% found just once. Note on this clonotype: What it recognizes is unknown.

Germline loops: CDR1 MGHRA, CDR2 YSYEKL. V shed 3 bases and J 1 base; nucleotides not matched to a gene: 7. This CDR3 is built from 17 residues. The rearrangement joins TRBV4-1 to TRBJ2-2; 8 bases map to TRBD2. Source material: PBMCs or a T cell subset sorted from them (not recorded which). The origin of this receptor is an adult woman who had mild COVID-19 (a few samples of this study predate the infection). Cell type and time point are not known. CDR3 DNA sequence: TGCGCCAGCAGCCAGACCGGGACTAGTTGGAACACCGGGGAGCTGTTTTTT. Protein product: CASSQTGTSWNTGELFF.